This T cell receptor (beta chain) comes out of a study of cytomegalovirus exposure and HLA in healthy donors. Findings and caveats of the study: TCR beta V- and J-gene trimming, according to a later analysis, was linked to a missense DCLRE1C variant.

The CDR3 contains 12 residues. In germline, CDR1 is MNHNS, CDR2 SASEGT. Between the trimmed V and J ends, which lost 3 bases and 5 bases, there was a span of 7 bases. The PCR was carried out with 60 Vbeta primers and 13 Jbeta primers. Sequencing used immunoSEQ multiplex PCR; TCRdb keeps in-frame clones, though not all of them. This sample carries over 100,000 clones, approximately 75% of them seen once, and the ten largest clones take 0.85% to 1.4%. For this clone: Its matching antigen is unknown.

The material sequenced was PBMCs. The sequence was collected from a male donor in good health and CMV-seronegative. V gene TRBV6-1 combines with J gene TRBJ1-2, with D unresolved. The CDR3 DNA follows: TGTGCCAGCAGTGACCCGTATTATGGCTACACCTTC. Translating it yields CASSDPYYGYTF.